Below, 20 T cell receptor beta chains from the same sample are listed, as sequenced in a study of CD8+ T cells in alopecia areata. RNA extraction and reverse transcription yielded cDNA as sequencing template. The repertoire was sequenced with immunoSEQ multiplex PCR; TCRdb's copy has only in-frame clones and lacks some. The table includes about 130,000 clones, about 50% detected once. This specimen consisted of CD8+ T cells sorted from blood, obtained at week 0. Receptors were obtained from a human donor with alopecia areata.

This sequence joins TRBV5-6 and TRBJ2-1, with 7 bases identical to TRBD2. The CDR3 spans 15 residues. With 3 bases clipped from V and 12 bases from J, the junction kept 15 bases outside the gene matches. Germline-derived CDR1 and CDR2 are SGHDT and YYEEEE. The CDR3 coding sequence is TGTGCCAGCAGCTCAGCGGGATCCCCAATGAAGGGGCAGTTCTTC. Encoded protein: CASSSAGSPMKGQFF.

The chain recombines TRBV4-2 with TRBJ1-2, with D tentatively TRBD1 (6 bases). Trimming took off 0 bases at V and 6 bases at J, with 20 bases between the two ends. Germline assignment: CDR1 LGHNA and CDR2 YNFKEQ. The CDR3 runs 17 residues. CDR3 sequence reads: CASSQEVGAGDIDGYTF. CDR3 bases: TGTGCCAGCAGCCAAGAAGTGGGGGCTGGGGACATCGATGGCTACACCTTC.

This clone occurred a few times. This chain connects TRBV10-2 to TRBJ2-7; D not certain. V lost 6 bases and J 7 bases, leaving 7 bases between the germline ends. Germline assignment: CDR1 WSHSY and CDR2 SAAADI. This CDR3 region has 10 residues. The CDR3 nucleotides are TGCGCCAGCAGAAGTCGAGAGCAGTACTTC. Its protein is CASRSREQYF.

The table lists this clone with a few counts. CDR3 DNA sequence: TGTGCCAGTAGTATAGGACAGGGGGCCTACGAGCAGTACTTC. Its translation: CASSIGQGAYEQYF. J is TRBJ2-7 and V is TRBV19; 9 nucleotides align to TRBD1. J was trimmed by 2 bases and V by 1 base; bases with no gene match: 0. CDR1 is LNHDA and CDR2 is SQIVND in the germline V gene (reference sequence). The CDR3 has 14 residues.

The rearrangement uses TRBV7-9 and TRBJ2-7, with D possibly called TRBD1 or TRBD2 (5 bases each). The CDR3 is 13 amino acids. Germline values: CDR1 SEHNR, CDR2 FQNEAQ (reference sequence). Trimming removed 1 base at V and 5 bases at J, with 9 bases between. Here the CDR3 DNA reads TGTGCCAGCAGCTTAGGAGGGACCAACGAGCAGTACTTC. This translates into CASSLGGTNEQYF.

This clone was recorded a few times. CDR3 protein: CASSIAVNTEAFF. CDR3 nucleotides: TGTGCCAGTAGTATAGCGGTGAACACTGAAGCTTTCTTT. This chain uses TRBV19 with TRBJ1-1; D is uncertain. CDR1 and CDR2 (germline): LNHDA, SQIVND (reference sequence). CDR3 length: 13 amino acids. The V gene lost 1 base and the J gene lost 0 bases, with 3 bases spanning the gap.

This clone is a singleton in its sample. CDR3 nucleotides: TGTGCCAGCAGTCCGCCGGCCTGGGCCCTGTTCTTC. It encodes CASSPPAWALFF. The genes are TRBV27 and TRBJ2-1; no reliable D call. V lost 5 bases, J lost 15 bases, and 17 bases lay in between. This CDR3 contains 12 residues. From germline, CDR1 is MNHEY and CDR2 SMNVEV (reference sequence).

This clone was counted only a few times. The chain has TRBV7-9 and TRBJ1-2; D is ambiguous. Trimming took off 7 bases at V and 4 bases at J, with 19 bases between the two ends. The CDR3 runs 15 residues. Per the germline V gene, CDR1 is SEHNR and CDR2 is FQNEAQ (reference sequence). In DNA form, the CDR3 reads TGTGCCAGCACCCCTCCGGGAAGGCAGAGCTATGGCTACACCTTC. As protein: CASTPPGRQSYGYTF.

The chain carries TRBV7-9 and TRBJ2-7; possible D gene TRBD2, 5 bases. Germline V gene sequence: CDR1 SEHNR, CDR2 FQNEAQ (reference sequence). Deletions cut 5 bases from V and 2 bases from J, with 13 bases between. This CDR3 contains 14 residues. The CDR3 protein is CASSPALGAYEQYF. The CDR3 region has the DNA TGTGCCAGCAGCCCCGCCCTGGGAGCCTACGAGCAGTACTTC.

This clone has only one observation. V usage is TRBV5-6 and J usage is TRBJ2-7; 7 bases agree with TRBD1. J gave up 5 bases and V 1 base, and 15 bases lay outside the gene matches. This CDR3 comprises 17 residues. Germline CDR1 reads SGHDT; CDR2 reads YYEEEE. The CDR3 region is CASSLSGLWDSIDEQYF. The DNA for the CDR3 is TGTGCCAGCAGCTTGAGTGGTCTATGGGACAGTATCGACGAGCAGTACTTC. Combining the CDR3 with reference TRBV5-6 and TRBJ2-7 gives the whole variable domain DAGVTQSPTHLIKTRGQQVTLRCSPKSGHDTVSWYQQALGQGPQFIFQYYEEEERQRGNFPDRFSGHQFPNYSSELNVNALLLGDSALYLCASSLSGLWDSIDEQYFGPGTRLTVT.

This clone has a handful of counts. V usage is TRBV7-9 and J usage is TRBJ2-1; D call uncertain. Germline V gene lookup returns CDR1 SEHNR and CDR2 FQNEAQ (reference sequence). This CDR3 has 13 amino acids. V dropped 1 base and J dropped 9 bases, with 10 bases sitting between them. The CDR3 coding sequence is TGTGCCAGCAGCTTAGTGTACGGATCTGAGCAGTTCTTC. It encodes CASSLVYGSEQFF.

The chain uses TRBV30 and TRBJ2-2, with D unclear. This CDR3 spans 13 amino acids. The germline CDR1 and CDR2 sequences are GTSNPN and SVGIG (reference sequence). Trimming cost V 0 bases and J 7 bases, with 9 bases left between them. Written as DNA, the CDR3 is TGTGCCTGGAGTGTCGACACCCGCGGGGAGCTGTTTTTT. It is translated as CAWSVDTRGELFF. Full variable domain (rest looked up from reference TRBV30 and TRBJ2-2): SQTIHQWPATLVQPVGSPLSLECTVEGTSNPNLYWYRQAAGRGLQLLFYSVGIGQISSEVPQNLSASRPQDRQFILSSKKLLLSDSGFYLCAWSVDTRGELFFGEGSRLTVL.

The chain carries TRBV9 and TRBJ1-1; TRBD1 agrees at 7 bases. The germline V gene encodes CDR1 SGDLS and CDR2 YYNGEE. This CDR3 has 15 amino acids. Trimming cost V 3 bases and J 1 base; bases outside gene matches: 6. As DNA, the CDR3 is TGTGCCAGCAGCGCCCCGCGACAGGGGAACACTGAAGCTTTCTTT. This encodes CASSAPRQGNTEAFF.

The chain carries TRBV7-2 and TRBJ2-7; D could derive from TRBD1 or TRBD2 (6 bases each). V gave up 4 bases and J gave up 1 base, with 14 bases separating them. This CDR3 is 15 amino acids long. Germline values: CDR1 SGHTA, CDR2 FQGNSA. The CDR3 here is CASSSGGGGSYEQYF. CDR3 bases: TGTGCCAGCAGCTCGGGTGGAGGGGGATCCTACGAGCAGTACTTC.

The chain couples TRBV5-6 to TRBJ1-6; D perhaps matches TRBD1 (5 bases). The CDR3 extends over 12 amino acids. Germline CDR1 SGHDT, CDR2 YYEEEE. V lost 0 bases to trimming and J lost 14 bases, with 9 bases between them. In DNA, the CDR3 is TGTGCCAGCAGCTTGGGGGACGGAACCCTCCACTTT. It specifies CASSLGDGTLHF.

In this sample, this clone turned up a few times. This chain joins TRBV7-2 and TRBJ1-2; 10 bases align to TRBD1. With 5 bases clipped from V and 2 bases from J, the junction kept 2 bases outside the gene matches. The CDR3 totals 14 residues. Germline V gene lookup returns CDR1 SGHTA and CDR2 FQGNSA. CDR3 loop: CASSVDRGNYGYTF. The CDR3 region has the DNA TGTGCCAGCAGCGTGGACAGGGGGAACTATGGCTACACCTTC.

This chain joins TRBV4-3 and TRBJ2-7; tentatively, D is TRBD1 (7 bases). V was trimmed by 3 bases and J by 0 bases, leaving 12 bases between them. This CDR3 comprises 15 residues. The germline CDR1 and CDR2 sequences are LGHNA and YSLEER. CDR3 loop: CASSHHRGLSYEQYF. The CDR3 DNA follows: TGCGCCAGCAGCCATCACAGGGGACTCTCCTACGAGCAGTACTTC.

The chain combines TRBV4-1 with TRBJ2-2; D gene uncertain. The ends were cut back, 4 bases at V and 6 bases at J, with 9 bases in the middle. The CDR3 has 13 residues. CDR1 is MGHRA, CDR2 YSYEKL, per germline. CDR3 sequence reads: CASSRVGSGELFF. The CDR3 DNA reads as TGCGCCAGCAGCCGCGTGGGATCCGGGGAGCTGTTTTTT.

This clone was observed a single time. The chain links TRBV9 to TRBJ2-3; 7 positions match TRBD2. The CDR3 consists of 13 residues. In germline, CDR1 is SGDLS, CDR2 YYNGEE. Trimming removed 5 bases from V and 0 bases from J; junction bases left unmatched: 0. Here the CDR3 reads CASRAGSTDTQYF. CDR3 DNA sequence: TGTGCCAGCAGAGCGGGGAGCACAGATACGCAGTATTTT.

In its sample, this clone was seen a few times. V usage is TRBV4-3 and J usage is TRBJ1-6; 7 bases line up with TRBD1. The CDR3 has 22 amino acids. CDR1 LGHNA and CDR2 YSLEER come from the germline V gene. Trimming removed 1 base from V and 1 base from J; junction bases left unmatched: 19. CDR3 sequence: CASSQGGITGESHRSYNSPLHF. Here the CDR3 DNA reads TGCGCCAGCAGCCAAGGCGGGATAACAGGGGAATCACATCGATCCTATAATTCACCCCTCCACTTT.